This TCR beta chain appears in the sequencing data of a study of beta chain features in type 1 diabetes. Study results and limitations: Diminished insertions and augmented deletions at VDJ junctions characterized type 1 diabetes patients. Small HLA sub-analyses could not settle whether HLA shapes TCRB rearrangement.

The CDR3 spans 12 residues. Per the germline V gene, CDR1 is SGHVS and CDR2 is FQNEAQ. V lost 0 bases, J lost 9 bases, and 3 bases lay in between. Staining for CD45RO/CCR7/CD25/CD127/CD95/CD27 allowed sorting of CD4+ naive, central memory, regulatory and stem cell-like memory cells. Purity of each sorted population was above 95%. Of the isolated RNA, all was reverse transcribed, and so the sequenced material was expressed TCRB transcripts. The protocol was immunoSEQ multiplex PCR, while the TCRdb copy is restricted to in-frame clones and leaves out a portion. The sample has 430,000 or so clones; approximately 10% are singletons. This clone was counted between two and nine times. Antigen specificity is unknown. Other DNA sequences in this sample translate to the same CDR3.

The chain links TRBV7-8 to TRBJ1-6; D not certain. The receptor comes from a woman between 18 and 29 years old in good health. Specimen: naive CD4+ T cells from blood. In nucleotides, the CDR3 is TGTGCCAGCAGCTTAGCTCGTTCACCCCTCCACTTT. Translation gives CASSLARSPLHF.